The clone carrying this TCR beta chain was detected only a few times. Its antigen remains unknown. The authors took one heparinised blood draw, averaging approximately 0.12 L, from each donor. The data were obtained in a study of beta chain features in type 1 diabetes. Of the isolated RNA, all was reverse transcribed, and so the sequenced material was expressed TCRB transcripts. Assay used: immunoSEQ multiplex PCR; TCRdb lists only in-frame clones, some missing. The sample comprises over 600,000 clones, 12% of which are singletons, and more than 0.095% rests with the top ten. Trimming removed 5 bases from V and 4 bases from J, with 5 bases in between. This CDR3 region has 11 residues. Germline CDR1 MGHDK, CDR2 SYGVNS. Study-wide findings and caveats: Among type 1 diabetes patients, VDJ junctions had fewer insertions and more deletions. A moderate, significant TCRB CDR3 shortening appeared in type 1 diabetes across four CD4+ subsets.

This chain links TRBV25-1 with TRBJ2-5; D unresolved. Sequenced: naive CD4+ T cells from blood. This sequence was found in a young man with type 1 diabetes. This CDR3 is CASSSAETQYF. The DNA for the CDR3 is TGTGCCAGCAGTTCGGCAGAGACCCAGTACTTC.